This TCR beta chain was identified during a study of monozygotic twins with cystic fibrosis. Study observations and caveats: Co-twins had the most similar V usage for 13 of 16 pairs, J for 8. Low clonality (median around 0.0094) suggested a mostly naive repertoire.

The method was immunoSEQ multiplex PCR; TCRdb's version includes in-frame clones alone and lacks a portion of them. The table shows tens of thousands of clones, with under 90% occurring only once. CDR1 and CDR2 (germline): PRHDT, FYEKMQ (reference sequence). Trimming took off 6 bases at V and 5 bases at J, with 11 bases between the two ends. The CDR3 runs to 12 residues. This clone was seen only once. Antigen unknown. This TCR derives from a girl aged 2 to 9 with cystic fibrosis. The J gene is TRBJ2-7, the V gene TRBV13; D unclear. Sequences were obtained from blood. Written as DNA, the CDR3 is TGTGCCAGCAGTTACCGCCGGAACGAGCAGTACTTC. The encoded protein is CASSYRRNEQYF.